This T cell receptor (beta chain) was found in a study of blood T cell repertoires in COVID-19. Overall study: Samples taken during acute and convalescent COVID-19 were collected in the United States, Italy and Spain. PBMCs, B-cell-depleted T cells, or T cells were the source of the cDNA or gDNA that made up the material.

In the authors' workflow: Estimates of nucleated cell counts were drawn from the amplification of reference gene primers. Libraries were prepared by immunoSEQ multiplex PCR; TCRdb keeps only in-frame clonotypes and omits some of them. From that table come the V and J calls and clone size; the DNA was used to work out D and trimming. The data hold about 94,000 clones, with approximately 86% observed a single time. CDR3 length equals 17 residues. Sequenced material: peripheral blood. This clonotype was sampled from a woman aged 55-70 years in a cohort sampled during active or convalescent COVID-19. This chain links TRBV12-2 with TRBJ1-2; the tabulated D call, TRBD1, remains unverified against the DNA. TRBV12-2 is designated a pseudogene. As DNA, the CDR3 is TGTGCAAGTCGCTTAGCGCCCCCAACAGGGGGCTCCTATGGCTACACCTTC. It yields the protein CASRLAPPTGGSYGYTF.